This T cell receptor (beta chain) came from a study of early T cells in non-severe SARS-CoV-2 infection. Across the whole study: Sequencing input comprised bulk RNA from unsorted whole blood; chain pairing was not available.

Individual cDNA molecules received unique molecular identifiers. TCRdb fed the 5' RACE reads into MiXCR, producing one record per CDR3 protein. Of about 80,000 distinct CDR3 sequences in the sample, 9.5% to 15% are singletons; the top ten hold roughly a sixth. V dropped 4 bases and J dropped 5 bases, with 17 bases sitting between them. The germline CDR1 and CDR2 sequences are MNHEY and SVGAGI. The CDR3 has 16 amino acids. The chain has TRBV6-5 and TRBJ2-2; weak D call: TRBD2 (6 bases). The sequencing used whole blood, collected at baseline. The clonotype originates from an adult who was a healthcare worker with PCR-confirmed SARS-CoV-2 infection or an uninfected control (not recorded which). The donor label of this sample is uncertain. The DNA of the CDR3 is TGTGCCAGCAGTTCCATCGGGGGTAGGCAAACCGGGGAGCTGTTTTTT. It is translated as CASSSIGGRQTGELFF.